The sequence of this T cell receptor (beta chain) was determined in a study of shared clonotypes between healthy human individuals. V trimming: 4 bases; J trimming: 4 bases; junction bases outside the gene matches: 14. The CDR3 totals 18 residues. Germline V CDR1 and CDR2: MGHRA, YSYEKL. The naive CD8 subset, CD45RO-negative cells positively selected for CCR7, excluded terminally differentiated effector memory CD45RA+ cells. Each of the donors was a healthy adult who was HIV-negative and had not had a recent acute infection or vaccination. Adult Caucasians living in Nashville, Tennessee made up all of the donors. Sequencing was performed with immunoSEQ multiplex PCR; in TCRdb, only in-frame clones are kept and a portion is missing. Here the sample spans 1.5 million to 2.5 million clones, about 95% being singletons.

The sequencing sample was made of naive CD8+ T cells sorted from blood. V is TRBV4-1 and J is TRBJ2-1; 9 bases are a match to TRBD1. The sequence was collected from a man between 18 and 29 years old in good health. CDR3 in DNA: TGCGCCAGCAGCCCGGACAGGGGAGGGCCAGGGGTTTACAATGAGCAGTTCTTC. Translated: CASSPDRGGPGVYNEQFF.